Below are 28 T cell receptor beta chains sequenced from a single sample in a study of cytomegalovirus exposure and HLA in healthy donors. PCR used 60 Vbeta primers and 13 Jbeta primers. Clones were read by immunoSEQ multiplex PCR, and TCRdb kept only the in-frame ones, dropping some. The table records about 130,000 clones, roughly 77% of them present only once. Sequencing was carried out using PBMCs. The receptors shown here come from a man aged 25-45 years in good health.

The rearrangement uses TRBV9 and TRBJ2-1, with 9 bases matching TRBD2. The CDR3 spans 15 residues. CDR1 is SGDLS, CDR2 YYNGEE, per germline. V dropped 4 bases and J dropped 7; count of bases not matched to a gene: 9. The CDR3 sequence: CASSRGREGQNEQFF. Here the CDR3 DNA reads TGTGCCAGCAGCCGAGGGCGGGAGGGCCAGAATGAGCAGTTCTTC.

The chain joins TRBV7-3 to TRBJ2-3; a weak D match, TRBD1 (6 bases). Germline V CDR1 and CDR2: SGHTA, FQGTGA. The ends were cut back, 4 bases at V and 1 base at J, with 15 bases in the middle. The CDR3 runs to 16 residues. In nucleotides, the CDR3 is TGTGCCAGCAGCTCCCCAGGGGTTGCGCGCACAGATACGCAGTATTTT. Amino acid sequence: CASSSPGVARTDTQYF.

This clone came up a few times. J is TRBJ1-5 and V is TRBV30, with D tentatively TRBD1 (6 bases). The germline V gene has CDR1 GTSNPN and CDR2 SVGIG (reference sequence). This CDR3 contains 14 residues. V lost 1 base to trimming and J lost 2 bases, with 9 bases between them. CDR3 coding DNA: TGTGCCTGGAGTGCAGGGGACGGCAATCAGCCCCAGCATTTT. This translates into CAWSAGDGNQPQHF.

V and J are TRBV7-9 and TRBJ2-1, with 9 bases fitting TRBD2. V lost 5 bases, J lost 5 bases, and 4 bases stayed unmatched. CDR1 SEHNR and CDR2 FQNEAQ come from the germline V gene (reference sequence). The CDR3 runs 14 residues. The DNA for the CDR3 is TGTGCCAGCAGCCGGACTAGCGTTAACAATGAGCAGTTCTTC. Translated: CASSRTSVNNEQFF.

This CDR3 is CASSLYSGLAGGYEQFF. CDR3 in DNA: TGTGCCAGCAGCTTATATTCCGGACTAGCGGGAGGATATGAGCAGTTCTTC. This chain connects TRBV7-2 to TRBJ2-1; 14 bases are shared with TRBD2. CDR3 size: 17 residues. From germline, CDR1 is SGHTA and CDR2 FQGNSA. Unmatched junction bases numbered 8, after V lost 2 bases and J lost 8 bases.

This rearrangement joins TRBV6-1 to TRBJ2-3, with 7 bases aligning to TRBD2. CDR1 is MNHNS, CDR2 SASEGT, per germline. CDR3 length: 15 amino acids. V dropped 6 bases and J dropped 2; count of bases not matched to a gene: 8. Here the CDR3 reads CASSTLAKNTDTQYF. CDR3 coding DNA: TGTGCCAGCAGCACACTAGCGAAAAACACAGATACGCAGTATTTT.

The chain carries TRBV5-6 and TRBJ2-5; unclear D gene. Between the trimmed V and J ends, which lost 0 bases and 1 base, there was a span of 4 bases. The germline V gene has CDR1 SGHDT and CDR2 YYEEEE. The CDR3 contains 13 residues. The CDR3 coding sequence is TGTGCCAGCAGCTTGGCCTTCCAAGAGACCCAGTACTTC. It yields the protein CASSLAFQETQYF.

The V and J genes are TRBV5-1 and TRBJ2-6, with no clear D. Germline V gene sequence: CDR1 SGHRS, CDR2 YFSETQ. The CDR3 spans 15 residues. V gave up 4 bases and J gave up 1 base, with 9 bases separating them. CDR3 residues: CASSLLESGANVLTF. In DNA, the CDR3 is TGCGCCAGCAGCCTTTTGGAGTCTGGGGCCAACGTCCTGACTTTC. Based on the CDR3 plus reference TRBV5-1 and TRBJ2-6, the full variable domain is KAGVTQTPRYLIKTRGQQVTLSCSPISGHRSVSWYQQTPGQGLQFLFEYFSETQRNKGNFPGRFSGRQFSNSRSEMNVSTLELGDSALYLCASSLLESGANVLTFGAGSRLTVL.

About this clone itself: Mismatch with germline at one junction end may stem from a read error. The V call is TRBV10-3, the J call TRBJ1-2, with D unresolved. Germline CDR1 is ENHRY and CDR2 is SYGVKD. CDR3 length: 13 amino acids. The CDR3: CATSASGNYGYTF. In DNA form, the CDR3 reads TGTGCCACCAGTGCATCCGGGAACTATGGCTACACCTTC.

The sample holds one count of this clone. The chain uses TRBV7-2 and TRBJ2-7; a weak D match, TRBD2 (6 bases). Trimming left V 3 bases short and J 2 bases short, with 17 bases between. The CDR3 has 16 amino acids. CDR1 is SGHTA and CDR2 is FQGNSA in the germline V gene. This CDR3 reads CASSFSSRRGPYEQYF. The DNA of the CDR3 is TGTGCCAGCAGCTTCTCCAGTCGGCGGGGTCCCTACGAGCAGTACTTC.

The chain couples TRBV13 to TRBJ1-2, with 7 bases fitting TRBD1. CDR1 PRHDT and CDR2 FYEKMQ come from the germline V gene (reference sequence). Trimming removed 5 bases from V and 2 bases from J; junction bases left unmatched: 5. This CDR3 has 14 residues. CDR3 nucleotide sequence: TGTGCCAGCAGCACCAGACAGGGAAACTATGGCTACACCTTC. Protein: CASSTRQGNYGYTF.

As regards this clone: The same CDR3 also results from other DNA sequences found in this sample. This sequence joins TRBV18 and TRBJ2-3; no firm D call. V was pared by 3 bases and J by 2 bases, with 3 bases between. The V gene's germline CDR1 is KGHSH and CDR2 LQKENI. This CDR3 is 12 amino acids long. DNA of the CDR3: TGTGCCAGCTCACCCTACACAGATACGCAGTATTTT. It codes for CASSPYTDTQYF.

This clone came up once. This sequence joins TRBV19 and TRBJ2-5; TRBD2 matches at 12 bases. The closer fit of TRBJ2-7 to the DNA end suggests the J call may be wrong. The CDR3 extends over 16 amino acids. CDR1 is LNHDA, CDR2 SQIVND, per germline (reference sequence). The CDR3 region is CASSPWTSGALHEQYF. CDR3 DNA sequence: TGTGCCAGTAGTCCCTGGACTAGCGGGGCCCTCCACGAGCAGTACTTC.

This chain links TRBV25-1 with TRBJ1-5; 9 bases match TRBD1. The ends lost 5 bases at V and 11 bases at J; junction bases unmatched: 7. The CDR3 is made up of 13 amino acids. Per the germline V gene, CDR1 is MGHDK and CDR2 is SYGVNS. DNA for the CDR3: TGTGCCAGCAGTCCCGGGACAGGGCTGGCCCAGCATTTT. It codes for CASSPGTGLAQHF.

Here the CDR3 reads CASSLLLLASLAKNIQYF. The CDR3 bases are TGTGCCAGCAGCTTACTCCTACTAGCGAGCCTAGCCAAAAACATTCAGTACTTC. The chain uses TRBV7-2 and TRBJ2-4, with 7 bases matching TRBD2. Germline CDR1 reads SGHTA; CDR2 reads FQGNSA. Trimming at V came to 2 bases and at J to 0 bases, leaving 10 bases not matched to a gene. The length of the CDR3 is 18 residues.

This clone was counted between two and nine times. Other DNA variants within this sample encode the same CDR3. V gene TRBV19 combines with J gene TRBJ2-5; 9 bases are shared with TRBD2. Per the germline V gene, CDR1 is LNHDA and CDR2 is SQIVND (reference sequence). J was trimmed by 5 bases and V by 5 bases; bases with no gene match: 15. The CDR3 length is 17 residues. The CDR3 sequence is CASSPPRGRAGGETQYF. The CDR3 coding sequence is TGTGCCAGTAGTCCCCCCCGGGGACGGGCGGGGGGGGAGACCCAGTACTTC.

This clone was detected once. The CDR3 loop reads CASSLELDGGTGTNEQYF. The DNA for the CDR3 is TGTGCCAGCAGCTTAGAGTTAGATGGCGGGACAGGGACTAACGAGCAGTACTTC. This rearrangement joins TRBV11-2 to TRBJ2-7, with 9 bases identical to TRBD1. Germline CDR1 and CDR2: SGHAT and FQNNGV. V was clipped by 0 bases and J by 5 bases; unmatched bases: 14. CDR3 length: 18 amino acids.

The chain employs TRBV29-1 and TRBJ1-2, with 7 nucleotides matching TRBD1. J lost 6 bases, V lost 7 bases, and 11 bases had no gene match. The germline gives CDR1 SQVTM, CDR2 ANQGSEA. CDR3 size: 13 residues. This chain's CDR3 is CSALRQGLDGYTF. CDR3 bases: TGCAGCGCCCTAAGACAGGGCTTGGATGGCTACACCTTC.

This CDR3 is CASSWTTVNTGELFF. The CDR3 DNA sequence: TGTGCCAGTAGTTGGACAACCGTGAACACCGGGGAGCTGTTTTTT. The rearrangement links TRBV19 to TRBJ2-2; tentatively, D is TRBD1 (5 bases). Trimming took off 5 bases at V and 1 base at J, with 11 bases between the two ends. The CDR3 contains 15 residues. Germline V gene lookup returns CDR1 LNHDA and CDR2 SQIVND (reference sequence).

This rearrangement joins TRBV5-5 to TRBJ2-3, with 7 bases identical to TRBD2. The CDR3 is made up of 16 amino acids. Trimming took 9 bases from V and 0 from J; bases not matched to a gene: 13. Germline CDR1 and CDR2: SGHKS and YYEKEE (reference sequence). The CDR3 protein is CATGRGSGPSTDTQYF. The CDR3 DNA reads TGTGCCACCGGGCGGGGGTCAGGCCCCAGCACAGATACGCAGTATTTT.

The CDR3 is CASSLTGNNEKLFF. The DNA for the CDR3 is TGTGCCAGCAGCCTCACAGGGAATAATGAAAAACTGTTTTTT. J is TRBJ1-4 and V is TRBV7-9; a possible D gene is TRBD1 (6 bases). The V gene's germline CDR1 is SEHNR and CDR2 FQNEAQ (reference sequence). The V end was cut by 5 bases, the J end by 4 bases, with 11 bases between. This CDR3 contains 14 residues.

The rearrangement uses TRBV7-9 and TRBJ2-5; 12 bases align to TRBD2. The germline V gene has CDR1 SEHNR and CDR2 FQNEAQ (reference sequence). CDR3 length equals 16 residues. With 4 bases clipped from V and 5 bases from J, the junction kept 8 bases outside the gene matches. The CDR3 protein is CASSSLAGGPGETQYF. The CDR3 DNA reads TGTGCCAGCAGCTCCCTAGCGGGAGGGCCGGGGGAGACCCAGTACTTC.

This rearrangement joins TRBV6-1 to TRBJ1-5; D gene unclear. V was shortened by 3 bases and J by 3 bases, with 6 bases between the two germline ends. Germline loops: CDR1 MNHNS, CDR2 SASEGT. The CDR3 covers 13 residues. The CDR3 DNA follows: TGTGCCAGCAGTGAGGGCCTCAATCAGCCCCAGCATTTT. Translation gives CASSEGLNQPQHF.

This sequence joins TRBV28 and TRBJ2-7, with 9 positions matching TRBD1. J gave up 2 bases and V 9 bases, and 11 bases lay outside the gene matches. Germline V lookup: CDR1 MDHEN, CDR2 SYDVKM. This CDR3 is built from 15 residues. The CDR3 DNA follows: TGTGCCAGGATACAGGGGGCGGAACTTCCCTACGAGCAGTACTTC. This translates into CARIQGAELPYEQYF.

CDR3 DNA sequence: TGTGCCAGCAGCTTGGAACTGCCCACAGATACGCAGTATTTT. This gives the protein CASSLELPTDTQYF. The chain couples TRBV5-4 to TRBJ2-3; the D is unclear. CDR3 length: 14 residues. The germline gives CDR1 SGHNT, CDR2 YYREEE (reference sequence). V dropped 0 bases and J dropped 2 bases, with 7 bases sitting between them.

The genes are TRBV21-1 and TRBJ2-5; the table's D call of TRBD2 was not tested on the DNA. TRBV21-1 is classified as a pseudogene. CDR3 length: 14 residues. The CDR3, as DNA: TGTGCCAACCACGGGTCTACAAGAAAAGGGACCCAGTACTTC. This gives the protein CANHGSTRKGTQYF.

The CDR3 loop reads CASSLGGEGYNEQFF. Here the CDR3 DNA reads TGCGCCAGCTCCCTGGGCGGAGAGGGCTACAATGAGCAGTTCTTC. The V call is TRBV5-1, the J call TRBJ2-1; TRBD2 is a possible D gene (5 bases). The germline V gene encodes CDR1 SGHRS and CDR2 YFSETQ. Trimming stripped 7 bases from V and 3 bases from J, with 17 bases between. The CDR3 runs 15 residues.

Only a few counts were recorded for this clone. This chain joins TRBV4-3 and TRBJ2-4; 8 positions match TRBD2. CDR3 length: 15 amino acids. CDR1 and CDR2 from the germline V gene are LGHNA and YSLEER. Germline trimming cut 4 bases from V and 6 bases from J; bases unmatched to any gene: 8. The CDR3 sequence is CASSPREGSGNIQYF. CDR3 in DNA: TGCGCCAGCAGCCCCCGGGAGGGGTCGGGAAACATTCAGTACTTC.